This T cell receptor (beta chain) is drawn from a study of CD8 T cells in Susac syndrome. Reverse transcription used roughly 0.45 to 1 ug RNA and random hexamers. Across 54 Vbeta and 13 Jbeta, TCR beta CDR3 was amplified with immunoSEQ multiplex PCR. TCRdb reprocessed the immunoSEQ multiplex PCR reads with MiXCR, giving one entry per CDR3 protein. The repertoire holds about 120,000 distinct CDR3 sequences, over 90% seen once, with roughly 0.14% in the top ten. The individuals used as controls were healthy donors who had been matched for both age and sex. The CDR3 extends over 15 amino acids. V lost 4 bases, J lost 2 bases, and 8 bases stayed unmatched. CDR1 is SQVTM, CDR2 ANQGSEA, per germline.

Sequencing was performed on CD4+ T cells from PBMCs. The sequence was collected from a human donor in good health. The chain joins TRBV29-1 to TRBJ2-3, with 8 bases fitting TRBD2. The CDR3 here is CSVVGGGGPTDTQYF. CDR3 nucleotides: TGCAGCGTTGTGGGTGGCGGGGGGCCCACAGATACGCAGTATTTT.